These T cell receptor beta chains were read from a single sample in a study of T-cell reconstitution after alpha-beta-depleted transplantation in children. One entry per CDR3 protein, called by TCRdb with MiXCR from the PCR reads. Of more than 60,000 distinct CDR3 sequences in the sample, around 7.9% are singletons; the top ten hold around 2.4%. The material was PBMCs from the stem cell graft donor, obtained from the stem cell graft. Receptors originate from a human donor who donated a stem cell graft to a child with acute lymphoblastic leukemia. Each CDR3 is given with its conserved first and last residue. D genes are given only for firm matches. Expanded clones are given a class, and other clones once, few, many or no size at all.

v_call: TRBV6-2/TRBV6-3; j_call: TRBJ1-1; d_call: -; clone_size: -; cdr3_nt: TGTGCCAGCAGTTACTCGACAGGACTGCGGAACACTGAAGCTTTCTTT; cdr3_aa: CASSYSTGLRNTEAFF
v_call: TRBV24-1; j_call: TRBJ2-1; d_call: TRBD2; clone_size: many; cdr3_nt: TGTGCCACCAGTGACTTTAGCGGGAGATACAATGAGCAGTTCTTC; cdr3_aa: CATSDFSGRYNEQFF
v_call: TRBV10-3; j_call: TRBJ2-2; d_call: TRBD1; clone_size: many; cdr3_nt: TGTGCCATCAGTGACCTTGGACAGGGGATCACCGGGGAGCTGTTTTTT; cdr3_aa: CAISDLGQGITGELFF
v_call: TRBV12-3/TRBV12-4; j_call: TRBJ2-1; d_call: -; clone_size: many; cdr3_nt: TGTGCCAGCAGTTCCCTCCTTAAAGGAATCCAGTTCTTC; cdr3_aa: CASSSLLKGIQFF
v_call: TRBV10-3; j_call: TRBJ1-1; d_call: -; clone_size: few; cdr3_nt: TGTGCCATCAGTGAGTCGGAGGGGCCGAAGGCTGAAGCTTTCTTT; cdr3_aa: CAISESEGPKAEAFF
v_call: TRBV5-1; j_call: TRBJ2-1; d_call: -; clone_size: many; cdr3_nt: TGCGCCAGCAGCTTGGATCGGACCTCCTACAATGAGCAGTTCTTC; cdr3_aa: CASSLDRTSYNEQFF
v_call: TRBV5-1; j_call: TRBJ2-3; d_call: -; clone_size: many; cdr3_nt: TGCGCCAGCAGCTTGGCCGGGCGGGGCACAGATACGCAGTATTTT; cdr3_aa: CASSLAGRGTDTQYF
v_call: TRBV29-1; j_call: TRBJ1-1; d_call: -; clone_size: -; cdr3_nt: TGCAGCGTTGAAAAGGGAAGGGGCACTGAAGCTTTCTTT; cdr3_aa: CSVEKGRGTEAFF
v_call: TRBV4-3; j_call: TRBJ2-1; d_call: TRBD2; clone_size: many; cdr3_nt: TGCGCCAGCAGCCAAGAGTGGCGGGGGTTCAATGAGCAGTTCTTC; cdr3_aa: CASSQEWRGFNEQFF
v_call: TRBV5-1; j_call: TRBJ2-2; d_call: TRBD1; clone_size: few; cdr3_nt: TGCGCCAGCAGCCCATGGGACAGGGGGTACACCGGGGAGCTGTTTTTT; cdr3_aa: CASSPWDRGYTGELFF
v_call: TRBV24-1; j_call: TRBJ2-3; d_call: -; clone_size: many; cdr3_nt: TGTGCCACCAGTGATTGGGGCCAGGGAGTAGATACGCAGTATTTT; cdr3_aa: CATSDWGQGVDTQYF
v_call: TRBV18; j_call: TRBJ2-3; d_call: -; clone_size: many; cdr3_nt: TGTGCCAGCTCACCAGGAGATACGCAGTATTTT; cdr3_aa: CASSPGDTQYF
v_call: TRBV29-1; j_call: TRBJ1-1; d_call: -; clone_size: many; cdr3_nt: TGCAGCGTGGAGGGCATTTCGATTGGGGCTTTCTTT; cdr3_aa: CSVEGISIGAFF
v_call: TRBV5-5; j_call: TRBJ2-3; d_call: -; clone_size: many; cdr3_nt: TGTGCCAGCAGCTTAGGGGGTTTCAGCACAGATACGCAGTATTTT; cdr3_aa: CASSLGGFSTDTQYF
v_call: TRBV12-3/TRBV12-4; j_call: TRBJ2-7; d_call: TRBD1; clone_size: many; cdr3_nt: TGTGCCAGCAAGCCGGGACAGGGTATGGAAGAGCAGTACTTC; cdr3_aa: CASKPGQGMEEQYF
v_call: TRBV20-1; j_call: TRBJ1-5; d_call: -; clone_size: many; cdr3_nt: TGCAGTGCCCGCTCGTCGGCCGGCAATCAGCCCCAGCATTTT; cdr3_aa: CSARSSAGNQPQHF
v_call: TRBV12-3/TRBV12-4; j_call: TRBJ1-1; d_call: TRBD1; clone_size: many; cdr3_nt: TGTGCCAGCAGATGGGACAGAAAGAACACTGAAGCTTTCTTT; cdr3_aa: CASRWDRKNTEAFF